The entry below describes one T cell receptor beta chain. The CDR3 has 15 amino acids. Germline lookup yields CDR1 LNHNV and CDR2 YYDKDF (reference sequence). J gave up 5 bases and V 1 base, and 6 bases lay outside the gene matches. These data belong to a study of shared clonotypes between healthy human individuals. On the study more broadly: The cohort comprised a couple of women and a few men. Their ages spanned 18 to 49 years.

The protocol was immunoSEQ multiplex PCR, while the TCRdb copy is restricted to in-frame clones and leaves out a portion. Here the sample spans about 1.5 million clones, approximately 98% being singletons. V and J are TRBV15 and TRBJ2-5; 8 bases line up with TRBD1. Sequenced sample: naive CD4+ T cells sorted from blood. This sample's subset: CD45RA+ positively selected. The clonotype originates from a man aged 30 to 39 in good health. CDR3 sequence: CATSRATGDWETQYF. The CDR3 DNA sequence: TGTGCCACCAGCAGAGCGACAGGGGACTGGGAGACCCAGTACTTC.